These 23 T cell receptor beta chains came from one sample sequenced in a study of T cell responses to AZD1222 COVID-19 vaccine. Measured with immunoSEQ multiplex PCR; TCRdb has only the in-frame clones, and not every one. The sample lists about 110,000 clones, around 94% occurring once. The starting material was peripheral blood, obtained on day 0 of AZD1222 vaccination. The receptors come from an adult in good health.

The rearrangement joins TRBV2 to TRBJ2-4, with D possibly matching TRBD1 (6 bases). The germline V gene encodes CDR1 SNHLY and CDR2 FYNNEI. V was clipped by 1 base and J by 8 bases, with 18 bases between them. The CDR3 length is 16 residues. CDR3 sequence: CASSEESGRQGHIQYF. Here the CDR3 DNA reads TGTGCCAGCAGTGAAGAATCAGGACGGCAGGGGCACATTCAGTACTTC.

The rearrangement uses TRBV6-5 and TRBJ1-1, with 8 bases fitting TRBD1. J gave up 0 bases and V 10 bases, and 7 bases lay outside the gene matches. Germline V gene lookup returns CDR1 MNHEY and CDR2 SVGAGI. The CDR3 has 14 amino acids. The CDR3 nucleotides are TGTGCCACAACTCGGACAGGGATGAACACTGAAGCTTTCTTT. It translates to CATTRTGMNTEAFF.

The rearrangement links TRBV10-1 to TRBJ1-4; no clear D gene. Trimming left V 10 bases short and J 6 bases short, with 24 bases between. CDR3 length: 16 amino acids. Germline loops: CDR1 WNHNN, CDR2 SYGVQD (reference sequence). The CDR3 nucleotides read TGCGCCATCCTAAGTTTATCCTCGGGCGTGGATGAAAAACTGTTTTTT. Its protein product is CAILSLSSGVDEKLFF.

The chain has TRBV19 and TRBJ2-1; D remains ambiguous. The CDR3 has 13 amino acids. Germline CDR1 and CDR2: LNHDA and SQIVND (reference sequence). Trimming took off 8 bases at V and 0 bases at J, with 8 bases between the two ends. The CDR3 coding sequence is TGTGCCAGTTCGCTGAGCTCCTACAATGAGCAGTTCTTC. This codes for CASSLSSYNEQFF.

This clone was picked up one time. The V and J genes are TRBV7-6 and TRBJ2-3; D may be TRBD1 (6 bases). Trimming took off 2 bases at V and 6 bases at J, with 15 bases between the two ends. Germline CDR1 and CDR2: SGHVS and FNYEAQ. The CDR3 has 15 amino acids. In DNA form, the CDR3 reads TGTGCCAGCAGCTTACCGACAGGTTCGAGGGATACGCAGTATTTT. Translating gives CASSLPTGSRDTQYF.

The gene calls are TRBV19 and TRBJ2-7; 9 nucleotides match TRBD1. The CDR3 is made up of 15 amino acids. V lost 10 bases to trimming and J lost 5 bases; unmatched junction nucleotides: 15. The V gene's germline CDR1 is LNHDA and CDR2 SQIVND (reference sequence). CDR3: CATREGTGKTDEQYF. CDR3 coding DNA: TGTGCCACCCGAGAAGGGACAGGGAAAACGGACGAGCAGTACTTC.

This clone has just one count. The V call is TRBV7-2, the J call TRBJ2-6; TRBD1 aligns across 8 bases. CDR1 is SGHTA, CDR2 FQGNSA, per germline. The CDR3 consists of 17 residues. V trimming: 2 bases; J trimming: 3 bases; junction bases outside the gene matches: 6. CDR3 protein: CASSLSGGASGANVLTF. In DNA form, the CDR3 reads TGTGCCAGCAGCTTATCAGGGGGCGCCAGTGGGGCCAACGTCCTGACTTTC.

The chain employs TRBV7-9 and TRBJ1-6; a possible D gene is TRBD1 (5 bases). The germline gives CDR1 SEHNR, CDR2 FQNEAQ (reference sequence). CDR3 length: 14 residues. V was pared by 3 bases and J by 10 bases, with 13 bases between. CDR3 in amino acids: CASSFGQGNSPLHF. The CDR3 DNA follows: TGTGCCAGCAGCTTTGGTCAGGGTAACTCACCCCTCCACTTT. The entire variable domain, with the rest obtained from reference TRBV7-9 and TRBJ1-6, is as follows: DTGVSQNPRHKITKRGQNVTFRCDPISEHNRLYWYRQTLGQGPEFLTYFQNEAQLEKSRLLSDRFSAERPKGSFSTLEIQRTEQGDSAMYLCASSFGQGNSPLHFGNGTRLTVT.

This clone appeared once. The V and J genes are TRBV12-3 or TRBV12-4 and TRBJ1-5; no definite D call. The length of the CDR3 is 12 residues. The V end was cut by 2 bases, the J end by 11 bases, with 10 bases between. CDR3 nucleotide sequence: TGTGCCAGCAGTTTAAAGAGGGAGGCCCAGCATTTT. Translating it yields CASSLKREAQHF.

The chain uses TRBV6-5 and TRBJ1-5, with D uncertain. The CDR3 covers 13 residues. Looked up from germline, CDR1 is MNHEY and CDR2 is SVGAGI. V lost 2 bases, J lost 4 bases, and 6 bases lay in between. CDR3 nucleotide sequence: TGTGCCAGCAGTTACCGACCGAATCAGCCCCAGCATTTT. Translated: CASSYRPNQPQHF.

The V call is TRBV11-2, the J call TRBJ2-5; D call uncertain. Germline V gene data show CDR1 as SGHAT and CDR2 as FQNNGV. This CDR3 has 14 residues. V lost 2 bases and J lost 5, with 12 bases in between. The CDR3 DNA is TGTGCCAGCAGCTTAAGTGCACATCGGGAGACCCAGTACTTC. As protein: CASSLSAHRETQYF.

This clone was recorded only once. The V call is TRBV4-3, the J call TRBJ1-2, with D perhaps TRBD1 (5 bases). CDR1 and CDR2 (germline): LGHNA, YSLEER. V dropped 1 base and J dropped 4 bases, with 16 bases sitting between them. The CDR3 contains 16 residues. CDR3 loop: CASSQGPTVKGYGYTF. CDR3 sequence (DNA): TGCGCCAGCAGCCAAGGGCCGACAGTGAAGGGCTATGGCTACACCTTC.

This rearrangement joins TRBV27 to TRBJ2-3; 10 positions agree with TRBD2. Germline CDR1 MNHEY, CDR2 SMNVEV (reference sequence). After removal of 5 bases from V and 14 bases from J, the junction contained 7 bases not matched to a gene. The CDR3 contains 12 residues. CDR3 nucleotide sequence: TGTGCCAGCAGTCGTAGCGGGAGGATAAGGTATTTT. Amino acid sequence: CASSRSGRIRYF.

The chain recombines TRBV9 with TRBJ1-4; 7 nucleotides line up with TRBD1. The germline CDR1 and CDR2 sequences are SGDLS and YYNGEE. This CDR3 is built from 16 residues. Trimming at V came to 5 bases and at J to 2 bases, leaving 9 bases not matched to a gene. CDR3 loop: CASRRQGSLTNEKLFF. The CDR3 DNA sequence: TGTGCCAGCAGGAGACAGGGAAGTCTGACTAATGAAAAACTGTTTTTT.

V usage is TRBV30 and J usage is TRBJ2-7; possibly TRBD2 for D (5 bases). The CDR3 is 15 amino acids. The V gene's germline CDR1 is GTSNPN and CDR2 SVGIG (reference sequence). V was clipped by 0 bases and J by 2 bases, with 14 bases between them. The CDR3 protein is CAWSVRLADTYEQYF. CDR3 sequence (DNA): TGTGCCTGGAGTGTACGCCTAGCAGATACCTACGAGCAGTACTTC. The full variable domain, with the rest looked up from reference TRBV30 and TRBJ2-7, is SQTIHQWPATLVQPVGSPLSLECTVEGTSNPNLYWYRQAAGRGLQLLFYSVGIGQISSEVPQNLSASRPQDRQFILSSKKLLLSDSGFYLCAWSVRLADTYEQYFGPGTRLTVT.

V and J are TRBV5-6 and TRBJ1-4; a weak D match, TRBD1 (5 bases). The CDR3 contains 16 residues. Looked up from germline, CDR1 is SGHDT and CDR2 is YYEEEE. Trimming stripped 4 bases from V and 4 bases from J, with 17 bases between. The CDR3 DNA reads TGTGCCAGCAGCAATTATGCAGGGTTGATTAATGAAAAACTGTTTTTT. Its protein is CASSNYAGLINEKLFF. Based on the CDR3 plus reference TRBV5-6 and TRBJ1-4, the full variable domain is DAGVTQSPTHLIKTRGQQVTLRCSPKSGHDTVSWYQQALGQGPQFIFQYYEEEERQRGNFPDRFSGHQFPNYSSELNVNALLLGDSALYLCASSNYAGLINEKLFFGSGTQLSVL.

In nucleotides, the CDR3 is TGTGCCAGCAGTAGCAGGGGCGACACTGAAGCTTTCTTT. This gives the protein CASSSRGDTEAFF. The V call is TRBV2, the J call TRBJ1-1, with D perhaps TRBD1 (6 bases). Germline-derived CDR1 and CDR2 are SNHLY and FYNNEI. This CDR3 region has 13 residues. Between the trimmed V and J ends, which lost 5 bases and 3 bases, there was a span of 10 bases.

The chain joins TRBV28 to TRBJ1-2; D gene uncertain. CDR3 size: 14 residues. Germline values: CDR1 MDHEN, CDR2 SYDVKM. V was clipped by 2 bases and J by 1 base, with 8 bases between them. CDR3 in DNA: TGTGCCAGCAGTTTAAAAATCCTTAACTATGGCTACACCTTC. Amino acids: CASSLKILNYGYTF.

This chain connects TRBV2 to TRBJ2-3; 8 nucleotides agree with TRBD2. J lost 6 bases, V lost 6 bases, and 5 bases had no gene match. The germline CDR1 and CDR2 sequences are SNHLY and FYNNEI. This CDR3 is 13 amino acids long. The CDR3, as DNA: TGTGCCAGCAGCCCCGGGGGGGCCGATACGCAGTATTTT. It translates to CASSPGGADTQYF.

The table lists this clone with a count of one. This chain joins TRBV5-4 and TRBJ2-7, with a tentative D call TRBD1 (6 bases). The CDR3 sequence is 13 residues long. Trimming stripped 4 bases from V and 4 bases from J, with 12 bases between. The germline CDR1 and CDR2 sequences are SGHNT and YYREEE (reference sequence). The CDR3 DNA reads TGTGCCAGCAGCCTGGAAAGGGGGTACGAGCAGTACTTC. Translation gives CASSLERGYEQYF.

The chain combines TRBV9 with TRBJ1-6; a possible D gene is TRBD1 (5 bases). V was cut by 2 bases and J by 0 bases, with 9 bases left in between. Germline assignment: CDR1 SGDLS and CDR2 YYNGEE. The CDR3 sequence is 16 residues long. CDR3 sequence: CASSVGPSSYNSPLHF. The CDR3 DNA reads as TGTGCCAGCAGCGTGGGGCCCAGCTCCTATAATTCACCCCTCCACTTT.

Written as DNA, the CDR3 is TGTGCCAGCAGTCCCTCTGGGGGGCCTGGAAACACCATATATTTT. Translation: CASSPSGGPGNTIYF. J is TRBJ1-3 and V is TRBV27, with D perhaps TRBD1 (6 bases). V was pared by 5 bases and J by 2 bases, with 13 bases between. CDR1 MNHEY and CDR2 SMNVEV come from the germline V gene (reference sequence). CDR3 length equals 15 residues.

The chain recombines TRBV6-2 or TRBV6-3 with TRBJ1-3; TRBD1 matches 8 bases. Germline CDR1 reads MNHEY; CDR2 reads SVGEGT. CDR3 length equals 14 residues. The V and J ends lost 5 bases and 7 bases, in that order; junction bases with no gene match: 7. CDR3 sequence: CASSPGGSRNTIYF. The CDR3, as DNA: TGTGCCAGCAGTCCAGGGGGCAGTCGGAACACCATATATTTT.